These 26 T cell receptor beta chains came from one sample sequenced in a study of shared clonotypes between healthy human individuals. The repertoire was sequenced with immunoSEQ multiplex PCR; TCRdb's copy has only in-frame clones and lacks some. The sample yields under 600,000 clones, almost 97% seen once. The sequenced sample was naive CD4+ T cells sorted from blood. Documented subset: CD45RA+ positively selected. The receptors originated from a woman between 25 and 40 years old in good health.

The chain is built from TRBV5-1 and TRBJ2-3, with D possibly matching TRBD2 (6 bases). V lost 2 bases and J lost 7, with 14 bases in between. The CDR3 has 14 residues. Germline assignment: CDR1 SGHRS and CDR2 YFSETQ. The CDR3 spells CASSFGGGLNTQYF. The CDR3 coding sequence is TGCGCCAGCAGCTTTGGAGGAGGGCTGAATACGCAGTATTTT.

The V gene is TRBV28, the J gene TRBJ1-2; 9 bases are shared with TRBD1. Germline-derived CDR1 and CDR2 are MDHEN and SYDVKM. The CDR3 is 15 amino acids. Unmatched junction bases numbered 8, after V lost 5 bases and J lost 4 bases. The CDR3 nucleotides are TGTGCCAGCAGTCAAGGAGGGACAGGGCGCTATGGCTACACCTTC. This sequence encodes CASSQGGTGRYGYTF.

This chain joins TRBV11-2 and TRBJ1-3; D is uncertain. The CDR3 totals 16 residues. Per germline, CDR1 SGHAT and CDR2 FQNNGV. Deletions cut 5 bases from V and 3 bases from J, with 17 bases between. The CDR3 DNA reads TGTGCCAGCAGCCCATGGTCAGGAGGGAGTGGAAACACCATATATTTT. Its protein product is CASSPWSGGSGNTIYF.

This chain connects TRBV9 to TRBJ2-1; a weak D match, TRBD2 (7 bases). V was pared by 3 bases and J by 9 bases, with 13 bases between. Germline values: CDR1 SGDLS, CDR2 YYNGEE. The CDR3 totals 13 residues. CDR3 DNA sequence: TGTGCCAGCAGCGAGGGGGGGAACGGTGAGCAGTTCTTC. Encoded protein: CASSEGGNGEQFF.

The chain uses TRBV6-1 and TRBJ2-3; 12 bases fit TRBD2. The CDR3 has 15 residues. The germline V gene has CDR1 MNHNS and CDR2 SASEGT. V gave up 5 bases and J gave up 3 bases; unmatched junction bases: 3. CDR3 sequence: CASSRLAGATDTQYF. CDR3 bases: TGTGCCAGCAGTCGACTAGCGGGAGCGACAGATACGCAGTATTTT.

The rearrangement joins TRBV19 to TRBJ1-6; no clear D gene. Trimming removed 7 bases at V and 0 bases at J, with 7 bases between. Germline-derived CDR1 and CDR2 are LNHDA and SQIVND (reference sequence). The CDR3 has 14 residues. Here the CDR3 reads CASKRLSYNSPLHF. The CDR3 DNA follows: TGTGCCAGTAAACGGCTCTCCTATAATTCACCCCTCCACTTT.

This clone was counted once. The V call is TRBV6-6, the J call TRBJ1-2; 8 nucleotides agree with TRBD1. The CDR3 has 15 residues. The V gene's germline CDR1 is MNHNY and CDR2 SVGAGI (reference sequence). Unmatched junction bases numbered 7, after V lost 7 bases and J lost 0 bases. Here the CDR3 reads CASNGQGDANYGYTF. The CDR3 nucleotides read TGTGCCAGCAACGGACAGGGAGATGCTAACTATGGCTACACCTTC.

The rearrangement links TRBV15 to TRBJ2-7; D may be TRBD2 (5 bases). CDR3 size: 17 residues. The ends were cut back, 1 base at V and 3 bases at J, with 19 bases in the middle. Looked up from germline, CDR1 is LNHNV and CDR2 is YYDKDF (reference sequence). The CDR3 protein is CATSRVLGSGGIYEQYF. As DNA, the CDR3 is TGTGCCACCAGCAGAGTCCTGGGGTCTGGAGGAATCTACGAGCAGTACTTC.

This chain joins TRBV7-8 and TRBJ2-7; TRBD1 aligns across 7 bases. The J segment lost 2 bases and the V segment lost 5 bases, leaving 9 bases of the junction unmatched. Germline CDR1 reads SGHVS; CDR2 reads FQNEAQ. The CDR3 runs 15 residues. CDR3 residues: CASSRGQSDTYEQYF. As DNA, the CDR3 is TGTGCCAGCAGCCGGGGACAGTCCGATACCTACGAGCAGTACTTC.

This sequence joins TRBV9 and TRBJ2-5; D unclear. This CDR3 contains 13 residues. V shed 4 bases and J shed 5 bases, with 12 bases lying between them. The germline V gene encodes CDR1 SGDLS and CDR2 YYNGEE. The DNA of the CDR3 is TGTGCCAGCAGCCCAAGTTTAGGGGAGACCCAGTACTTC. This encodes CASSPSLGETQYF. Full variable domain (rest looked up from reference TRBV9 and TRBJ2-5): DSGVTQTPKHLITATGQRVTLRCSPRSGDLSVYWYQQSLDQGLQFLIQYYNGEERAKGNILERFSAQQFPDLHSELNLSSLELGDSALYFCASSPSLGETQYFGPGTRLLVL.

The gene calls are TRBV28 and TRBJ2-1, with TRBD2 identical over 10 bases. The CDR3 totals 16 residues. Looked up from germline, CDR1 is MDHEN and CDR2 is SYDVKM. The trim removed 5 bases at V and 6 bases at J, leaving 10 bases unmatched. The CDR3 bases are TGTGCCAGCAGTCCTTATCATAGCGGGAGGTTCAATGAGCAGTTCTTC. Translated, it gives CASSPYHSGRFNEQFF.

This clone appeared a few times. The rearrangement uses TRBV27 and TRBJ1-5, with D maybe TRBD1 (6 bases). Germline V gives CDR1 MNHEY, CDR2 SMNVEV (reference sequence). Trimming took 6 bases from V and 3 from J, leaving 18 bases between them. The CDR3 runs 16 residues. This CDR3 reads CASSSLGWGANQPQHF. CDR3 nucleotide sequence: TGTGCCAGCAGCTCGCTGGGGTGGGGGGCCAATCAGCCCCAGCATTTT.

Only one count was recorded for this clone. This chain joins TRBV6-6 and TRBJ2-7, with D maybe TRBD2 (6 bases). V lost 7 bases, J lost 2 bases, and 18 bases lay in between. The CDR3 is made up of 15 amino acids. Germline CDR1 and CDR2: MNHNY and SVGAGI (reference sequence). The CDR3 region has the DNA TGTGCCAGCAAACCTAGGGAGGCCGGAACCTACGAGCAGTACTTC. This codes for CASKPREAGTYEQYF.

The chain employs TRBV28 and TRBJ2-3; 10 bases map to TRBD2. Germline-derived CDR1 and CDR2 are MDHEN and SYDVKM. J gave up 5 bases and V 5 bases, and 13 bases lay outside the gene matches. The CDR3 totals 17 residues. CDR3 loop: CASSPHGGASGRDTQYF. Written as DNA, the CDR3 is TGTGCCAGCAGTCCCCACGGGGGGGCTAGCGGGAGAGATACGCAGTATTTT.

Here the CDR3 DNA reads TGTGCCAGCCGTGGGTTCAGTAGGGGGCCCTACGAGCAGTACTTC. Protein sequence: CASRGFSRGPYEQYF. J is TRBJ2-7 and V is TRBV21-1; TRBD1 is the table's D call, not checked against the DNA. TRBV21-1 is flagged as a pseudogene. The CDR3 has 15 residues.

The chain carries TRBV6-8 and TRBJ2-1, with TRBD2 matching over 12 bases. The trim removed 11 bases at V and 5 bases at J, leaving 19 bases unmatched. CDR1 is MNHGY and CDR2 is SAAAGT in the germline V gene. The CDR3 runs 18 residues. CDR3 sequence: CAGNNLTSGRCTHNEQFF. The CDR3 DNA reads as TGTGCCGGAAACAATCTGACTAGCGGGAGATGTACACACAATGAGCAGTTCTTC.

The CDR3 sequence: CASRRGYGYTF. The CDR3 DNA sequence: TGTGCCAGCAGAAGGGGTTATGGCTACACCTTC. The genes are TRBV6-1 and TRBJ1-2, with D possibly TRBD1 on 5 matching bases. The CDR3 totals 11 residues. Trimming shortened V by 6 bases and J by 5 bases, and 7 bases separated the two germline ends. Germline V lookup: CDR1 MNHNS, CDR2 SASEGT.

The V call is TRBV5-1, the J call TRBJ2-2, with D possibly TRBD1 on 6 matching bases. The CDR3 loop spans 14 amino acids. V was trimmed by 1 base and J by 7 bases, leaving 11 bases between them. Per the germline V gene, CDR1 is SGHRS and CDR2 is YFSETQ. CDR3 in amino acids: CASSLPGDVGELFF. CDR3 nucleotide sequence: TGCGCCAGCAGCTTGCCAGGGGACGTCGGGGAGCTGTTTTTT.

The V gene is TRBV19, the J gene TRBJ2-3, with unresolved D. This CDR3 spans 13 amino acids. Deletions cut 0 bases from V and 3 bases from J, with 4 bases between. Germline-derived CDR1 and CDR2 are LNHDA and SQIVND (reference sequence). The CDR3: CASSIEETDTQYF. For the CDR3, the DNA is TGTGCCAGTAGTATAGAAGAGACAGATACGCAGTATTTT.

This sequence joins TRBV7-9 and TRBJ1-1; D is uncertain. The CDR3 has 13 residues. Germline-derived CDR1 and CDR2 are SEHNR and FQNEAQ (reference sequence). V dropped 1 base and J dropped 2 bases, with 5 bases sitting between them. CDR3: CASSLEDNTEAFF. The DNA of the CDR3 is TGTGCCAGCAGCTTAGAAGATAACACTGAAGCTTTCTTT.

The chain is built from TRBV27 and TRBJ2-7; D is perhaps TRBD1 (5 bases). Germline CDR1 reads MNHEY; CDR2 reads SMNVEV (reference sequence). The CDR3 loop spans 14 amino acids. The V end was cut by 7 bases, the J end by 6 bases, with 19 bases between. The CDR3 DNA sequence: TGTGCCAGCACCCCCCTGGGGCAACGAGGCGAGCAGTACTTC. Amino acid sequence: CASTPLGQRGEQYF.

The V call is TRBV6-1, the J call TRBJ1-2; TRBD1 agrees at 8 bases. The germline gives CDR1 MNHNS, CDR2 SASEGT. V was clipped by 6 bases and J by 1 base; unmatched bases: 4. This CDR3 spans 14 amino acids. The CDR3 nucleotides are TGTGCCAGCAGGGGACAGGCACTTAACTATGGCTACACCTTC. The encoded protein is CASRGQALNYGYTF.

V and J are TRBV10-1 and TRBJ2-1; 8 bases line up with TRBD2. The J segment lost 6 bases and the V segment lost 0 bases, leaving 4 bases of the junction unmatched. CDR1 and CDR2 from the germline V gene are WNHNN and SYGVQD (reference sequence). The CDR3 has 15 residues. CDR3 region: CASSESNGRGNEQFF. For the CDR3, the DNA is TGCGCCAGCAGTGAGTCGAACGGGAGGGGCAATGAGCAGTTCTTC.

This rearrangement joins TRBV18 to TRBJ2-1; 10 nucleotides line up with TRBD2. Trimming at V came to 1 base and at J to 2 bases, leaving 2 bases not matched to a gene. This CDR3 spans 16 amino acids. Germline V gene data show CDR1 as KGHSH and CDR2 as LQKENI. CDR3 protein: CASSPQGTSAYNEQFF. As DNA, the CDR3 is TGTGCCAGCTCACCACAAGGGACTAGCGCCTACAATGAGCAGTTCTTC.

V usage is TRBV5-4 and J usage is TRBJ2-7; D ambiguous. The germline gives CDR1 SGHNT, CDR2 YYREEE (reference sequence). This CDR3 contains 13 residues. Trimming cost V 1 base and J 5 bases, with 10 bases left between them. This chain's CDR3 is CASSLPLHHEQYF. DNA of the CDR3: TGTGCCAGCAGCTTGCCCTTACACCACGAGCAGTACTTC.

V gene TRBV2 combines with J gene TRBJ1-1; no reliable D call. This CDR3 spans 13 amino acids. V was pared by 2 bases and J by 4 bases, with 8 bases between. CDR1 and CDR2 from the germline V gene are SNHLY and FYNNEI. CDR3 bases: TGTGCCAGCAGTGAATCCCGGGGCACTGAAGCTTTCTTT. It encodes CASSESRGTEAFF.